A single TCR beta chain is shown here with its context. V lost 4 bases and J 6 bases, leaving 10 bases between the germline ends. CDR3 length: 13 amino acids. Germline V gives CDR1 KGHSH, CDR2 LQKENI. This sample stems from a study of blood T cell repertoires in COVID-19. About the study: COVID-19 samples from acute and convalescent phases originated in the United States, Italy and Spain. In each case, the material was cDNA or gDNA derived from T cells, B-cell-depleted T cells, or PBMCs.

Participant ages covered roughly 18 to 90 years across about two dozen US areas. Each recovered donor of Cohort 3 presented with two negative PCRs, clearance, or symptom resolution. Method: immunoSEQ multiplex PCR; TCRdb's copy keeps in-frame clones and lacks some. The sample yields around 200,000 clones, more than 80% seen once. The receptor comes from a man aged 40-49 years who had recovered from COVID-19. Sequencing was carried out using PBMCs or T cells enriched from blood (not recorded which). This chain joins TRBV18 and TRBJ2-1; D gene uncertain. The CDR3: CASSLSVINEQFF. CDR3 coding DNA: TGTGCCAGCTCACTCTCCGTTATCAATGAGCAGTTCTTC.